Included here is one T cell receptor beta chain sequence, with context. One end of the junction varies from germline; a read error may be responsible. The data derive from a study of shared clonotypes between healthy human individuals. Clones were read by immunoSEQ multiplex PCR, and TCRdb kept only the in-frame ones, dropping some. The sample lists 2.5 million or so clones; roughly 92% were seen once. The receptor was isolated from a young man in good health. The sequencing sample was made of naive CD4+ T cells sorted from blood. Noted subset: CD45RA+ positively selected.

Here the CDR3 reads CASSNVGAGNSSLHF. CDR3 DNA sequence: TGTGCCAGCAGTAACGTGGGGGCTGGGAATTCATCCCTCCACTTT. The rearrangement links TRBV11-2 to TRBJ1-6; D is perhaps TRBD1 (6 bases). The CDR3 is 15 residues long. Germline V gene sequence: CDR1 SGHAT, CDR2 FQNNGV. Together with reference TRBV11-2 and TRBJ1-6, the CDR3 gives the full variable domain: EAGVAQSPRYKIIEKRQSVAFWCNPISGHATLYWYQQILGQGPKLLIQFQNNGVVDDSQLPKDRFSAERLKGVDSTLKIQPAKLEDSAVYLCASSNVGAGNSSLHFGNGTRLTVT.